Listed here is a single T cell receptor beta chain. Assay: immunoSEQ multiplex PCR; the TCRdb copy retains only in-frame clones and omits some. The sample carries about 38,000 clones, roughly 89% recorded once. These data originate in a study of blood T cell repertoires in COVID-19. Germline loops: CDR1 MDHEN, CDR2 SYDVKM. V was cut by 5 bases and J by 0 bases, with 13 bases left in between. The CDR3 runs 15 residues. This clonotype was sampled from a man between 60 and 75 years old with active or convalescent COVID-19. The V and J genes are TRBV28 and TRBJ1-2; TRBD1 might be the D (6 bases). Sequencing was carried out using peripheral blood. This chain's CDR3 is CASSPWTETNYGYTF. CDR3 in DNA: TGTGCCAGCAGTCCGTGGACAGAGACTAACTATGGCTACACCTTC.